What follows are 24 T cell receptor beta chains derived from one specimen sequenced in a study of T cell repertoires in aging, cancer and after chemotherapy. TRB rearrangements spanning V, D and J were amplified using mixed TRB-A/B primers. TCRdb reanalysed the multiplex PCR reads using MiXCR and keeps one entry per CDR3 protein. Of about 1,500 distinct CDR3 sequences in the sample, around 36% are singletons; the top ten hold roughly 50%. The template was genomic DNA from peripheral blood, not RNA. Sequenced material: blood. The receptors shown here come from a human donor with a solid tumor.

This clonotype was seen only a few times. The chain carries TRBV12-3 or TRBV12-4 and TRBJ2-2; D perhaps matches TRBD1 (6 bases). The CDR3 contains 17 residues. Trimming removed 2 bases from V and 2 bases from J, with 15 bases in between. The CDR3: CASSLFPTGGNTGELFF. CDR3 nucleotide sequence: TGTGCCAGCAGTTTATTCCCGACAGGCGGTAACACCGGGGAGCTGTTTTTT.

This rearrangement joins TRBV5-1 to TRBJ2-2; TRBD2 is a possible D gene (6 bases). CDR3 length: 15 amino acids. Trimming cost V 3 bases and J 1 base, with 10 bases left between them. CDR1 and CDR2 (germline): SGHRS, YFSETQ. CDR3 sequence: CASSSRLGNTGELFF. The CDR3 coding sequence is TGCGCCAGCAGCTCAAGACTAGGGAACACCGGGGAGCTGTTTTTT.

The V call is TRBV6-1, the J call TRBJ1-2; D gene uncertain. Trimming cost V 1 base and J 8 bases, with 17 bases left between them. The CDR3 has 15 residues. CDR1 and CDR2 from the germline V gene are MNHNS and SASEGT. In nucleotides, the CDR3 is TGTGCCAGCAGTGAAGGGCCAGAACACGCGGGGGGCTACACCTTC. It yields the protein CASSEGPEHAGGYTF.

V usage is TRBV6-1 and J usage is TRBJ2-7; 10 nucleotides agree with TRBD2. This CDR3 is 17 amino acids long. The germline gives CDR1 MNHNS, CDR2 SASEGT. With V trimmed by 6 bases and J by 2 bases, 13 bases remained unmatched. CDR3 region: CASRGGHRGLATYEQYF. CDR3 DNA: TGTGCCAGCAGGGGGGGACACCGGGGACTAGCGACCTACGAGCAGTACTTC.

The gene calls are TRBV19 and TRBJ2-7; 8 positions agree with TRBD1. The CDR3 has 16 amino acids. Trimming at V came to 5 bases and at J to 3 bases, leaving 12 bases not matched to a gene. CDR1 LNHDA and CDR2 SQIVND come from the germline V gene (reference sequence). This CDR3 is CASSGYRDRSNYEQYF. CDR3 nucleotides: TGTGCCAGTAGTGGATACCGGGACAGGTCGAACTACGAGCAGTACTTC.

The table lists this clonotype with a count of one. The DNA of the CDR3 is TGTGCCAGTAGCCTGGGGGCCAGGGGGCGTAACGGGGAGCTGTTTTTT. It yields the protein CASSLGARGRNGELFF. V and J are TRBV19 and TRBJ2-2; TRBD1 matches at 8 bases. Trimming cost V 6 bases and J 7 bases; bases outside gene matches: 13. Germline V gives CDR1 LNHDA, CDR2 SQIVND (reference sequence). The length of the CDR3 is 16 residues.

This chain uses TRBV12-3 or TRBV12-4 with TRBJ1-5, with 7 nucleotides matching TRBD1. J gave up 3 bases and V 5 bases, and 13 bases lay outside the gene matches. The CDR3 extends over 17 amino acids. The CDR3, as DNA: TGTGCCAGCAGTCCCACGGACAGGCTCGTGCACAATCAGCCCCAGCATTTT. Its translation: CASSPTDRLVHNQPQHF.

This clonotype was picked up a small number of times. The rearrangement joins TRBV20-1 to TRBJ1-2, with a tentative D call TRBD1 (5 bases). The ends were cut back, 3 bases at V and 0 bases at J, with 8 bases in the middle. The CDR3 loop spans 13 amino acids. Germline lookup yields CDR1 DFQATT and CDR2 SNEGSKA (reference sequence). The DNA of the CDR3 is TGCAGTGCTAGCGGGGGGACTAACTATGGCTACACCTTC. Translated, it gives CSASGGTNYGYTF.

The V call is TRBV7-9, the J call TRBJ2-1; D remains unclear. Germline V CDR1 and CDR2: SEHNR, FQNEAQ (reference sequence). This CDR3 has 16 amino acids. Trimming took 2 bases from V and 0 from J, leaving 11 bases between them. The CDR3 loop reads CASSLLPASSYNEQFF. The CDR3 bases are TGTGCCAGCAGCTTACTACCTGCCAGCTCCTACAATGAGCAGTTCTTC.

Comments on this clonotype: Lacking the conserved final phenylalanine or tryptophan, this CDR3 likely reflects a read error. J is TRBJ1-2 and V is TRBV20-1; D ambiguous. The CDR3 is made up of 12 amino acids. V lost 6 bases to trimming and J lost 8 bases, with 16 bases between them. The germline gives CDR1 DFQATT, CDR2 SNEGSKA (reference sequence). The CDR3 protein is CSASEGNRGYTV. CDR3 nucleotide sequence: TGCAGTGCAAGTGAGGGAAATAGGGGCTACACCGTC.

This clonotype has only a few counts. The chain couples TRBV20-1 to TRBJ1-2, with TRBD1 identical over 8 bases. The germline V gene encodes CDR1 DFQATT and CDR2 SNEGSKA (reference sequence). The CDR3 loop spans 13 amino acids. The V segment lost 6 bases and the J segment 4 bases; nucleotides outside the gene matches: 7. Written as DNA, the CDR3 is TGCAGTGCCACCCAGGGGGCCCTCTATGGCTACACCTTC. Its protein product is CSATQGALYGYTF.

Worth noting for this clonotype: Germline and junction disagree at one end, which may indicate a read error. The chain uses TRBV11-2 and TRBJ2-7; 8 bases match TRBD2. Germline-derived CDR1 and CDR2 are SGHAT and FQNNGV. CDR3 length: 15 amino acids. The CDR3 DNA sequence: TGTACCAGCAGCTATCCGCAAGGGACTAGCTACGAGCAGTACTTC. Translating gives CTSSYPQGTSYEQYF.

This clonotype is deemed medium-sized (0.01 to 0.1%). The V call is TRBV5-5, the J call TRBJ1-2; TRBD1 matches at 9 bases. Germline V gives CDR1 SGHKS, CDR2 YYEKEE (reference sequence). The CDR3 is 15 residues long. V dropped 2 bases and J dropped 5; count of bases not matched to a gene: 7. The CDR3 DNA is TGTGCCAGCAGCTTAGCCGGGACAGGGATGTATGGCTACACCTTC. Translation gives CASSLAGTGMYGYTF.

The V gene is TRBV7-3, the J gene TRBJ1-1; a possible D gene is TRBD1 (5 bases). This CDR3 has 12 amino acids. V was pared by 6 bases and J by 5 bases, with 10 bases between. CDR1 and CDR2 from the germline V gene are SGHTA and FQGTGA. For the CDR3, the DNA is TGTGCCAGCAGGTCCCAGGGTACTGAAGCTTTCTTT. Translating gives CASRSQGTEAFF.

The chain carries TRBV6-4 and TRBJ2-3; D perhaps matches TRBD2 (6 bases). Germline V gives CDR1 MRHNA, CDR2 SNTAGT. V shed 5 bases and J shed 2 bases, with 11 bases lying between them. This CDR3 is 14 amino acids long. The chain's CDR3 is CASSLAVDTDTQYF. The CDR3, as DNA: TGTGCCAGCAGTTTAGCGGTAGACACAGATACGCAGTATTTT.

This clonotype came up a few times. CDR3 loop: CASSELAGNTGELFF. As DNA, the CDR3 is TGCGCCAGCAGTGAGCTAGCGGGGAACACCGGGGAGCTGTTTTTT. The chain employs TRBV10-1 and TRBJ2-2; 8 nucleotides match TRBD2. J gave up 1 base and V 2 bases, and 0 bases lay outside the gene matches. CDR1 is WNHNN, CDR2 SYGVQD, per germline (reference sequence). The length of the CDR3 is 15 residues.

This clonotype occurred a few times. The chain combines TRBV12-3 or TRBV12-4 with TRBJ2-5; D gene ambiguous. This CDR3 has 12 amino acids. V was cut by 2 bases and J by 4 bases, with 5 bases left in between. DNA for the CDR3: TGTGCCAGCAGTTTATACGGAGAGACCCAGTACTTC. Translated, it gives CASSLYGETQYF.

This clonotype has more than one count but fewer than ten. The rearrangement links TRBV10-3 to TRBJ1-1; 8 positions match TRBD1. Germline loops: CDR1 ENHRY, CDR2 SYGVKD. This CDR3 region has 13 residues. The V and J ends lost 5 bases and 8 bases, in that order; junction bases with no gene match: 7. The CDR3 loop is CAISPTGDSEAFF. The CDR3 DNA follows: TGTGCCATCAGTCCGACAGGGGACTCCGAAGCTTTCTTT.

This clonotype was detected a few times. CDR3 sequence: CATSRDREYEQYF. The CDR3 coding sequence is TGTGCCACCAGCAGAGATCGGGAGTACGAGCAGTACTTC. The chain recombines TRBV15 with TRBJ2-7, with D perhaps TRBD2 (6 bases). This CDR3 has 13 amino acids. The V gene lost 0 bases and the J gene lost 4 bases, with 7 bases spanning the gap. Germline V gene sequence: CDR1 LNHNV, CDR2 YYDKDF (reference sequence).

The J gene is TRBJ1-1, the V gene TRBV9; possible D gene TRBD1, 5 bases. Germline CDR1 reads SGDLS; CDR2 reads YYNGEE. The germline V and J ends were trimmed by 0 bases and 4 bases, with 13 bases remaining between them. CDR3 size: 15 residues. The CDR3 nucleotides are TGTGCCAGCAGCGTAGTTGGGGACCAGGGCACTGAAGCTTTCTTT. This gives the protein CASSVVGDQGTEAFF.

In this sample, this clonotype turned up a few times. The chain uses TRBV6-2 or TRBV6-3 and TRBJ1-1; D is perhaps TRBD1 (6 bases). Per germline, CDR1 MNHEY and CDR2 SVGEGT. V was trimmed by 6 bases and J by 5 bases, leaving 34 bases between them. CDR3 length equals 20 residues. CDR3: CASSFGTHPGTRGTNTEAFF. The CDR3 DNA follows: TGTGCCAGCAGCTTTGGAACCCACCCCGGGACACGGGGTACGAATACTGAAGCTTTCTTT.

The rearrangement uses TRBV6-1 and TRBJ1-6; TRBD1 might be the D (5 bases). From germline, CDR1 is MNHNS and CDR2 SASEGT. The CDR3 totals 15 residues. Trimming took 2 bases from V and 2 from J, leaving 7 bases between them. The CDR3 DNA follows: TGTGCCAGCAGTGAACGGGGGGCCTATAATTCACCCCTCCACTTT. Translating it yields CASSERGAYNSPLHF.

In this sample, this clonotype turned up once. The genes are TRBV6-4 and TRBJ2-3, with a possible D match to TRBD2 (6 bases). V was cut by 6 bases and J by 2 bases, with 9 bases left in between. The CDR3 extends over 13 amino acids. Per the germline V gene, CDR1 is MRHNA and CDR2 is SNTAGT. CDR3 protein: CASSGSDTDTQYF. CDR3 nucleotide sequence: TGTGCCAGCAGCGGGAGTGACACAGATACGCAGTATTTT.

The chain joins TRBV5-4 to TRBJ1-5, with 8 bases lining up with TRBD1. Germline-derived CDR1 and CDR2 are SGHNT and YYREEE (reference sequence). CDR3 length: 13 residues. V lost 2 bases, J lost 7 bases, and 2 bases stayed unmatched. The CDR3 region has the DNA TGTGCCAGCAGCTTACACAGGGGGCAGCCCCAGCATTTT. Translation: CASSLHRGQPQHF. Complete variable domain (other parts from reference TRBV5-4 and TRBJ1-5): ETGVTQSPTHLIKTRGQQVTLRCSSQSGHNTVSWYQQALGQGPQFIFQYYREEENGRGNFPPRFSGLQFPNYSSELNVNALELDDSALYLCASSLHRGQPQHFGDGTRLSIL.